This entry lists 2 T cell receptor beta chains sequenced from one sample in a study of OX40 agonist ivuxolimab in advanced cancers. Generated by immunoSEQ multiplex PCR, the TCRdb table keeps only in-frame clones and is missing some. The table shows about 67,000 clones, with around 84% occurring only once. Source: CD4+ or CD8+ T cells sorted from blood, taken in a trial of the OX40 agonist ivuxolimab. All receptors come from an adult with an advanced solid tumor such as melanoma, head and neck, liver or kidney cancer.

The genes are TRBV6-1 and TRBJ2-5; possibly TRBD2 for D (5 bases). V lost 5 bases, J lost 1 base, and 14 bases lay in between. The V gene's germline CDR1 is MNHNS and CDR2 SASEGT. This CDR3 contains 15 residues. The CDR3 DNA reads as TGTGCCAGCAGTACCGGACTCACACCCCAAGAGACCCAGTACTTC. This encodes CASSTGLTPQETQYF.

This clone has only one observation. This chain connects TRBV27 to TRBJ1-2; 8 bases map to TRBD1. This CDR3 is built from 14 residues. CDR1 MNHEY and CDR2 SMNVEV come from the germline V gene (reference sequence). The J segment lost 6 bases and the V segment lost 1 base, leaving 4 bases of the junction unmatched. CDR3 protein: CASSLFRTGNGYTF. The CDR3 coding sequence is TGTGCCAGCAGTTTATTCCGGACAGGGAATGGCTACACCTTC.